This TCR beta chain was obtained from a study of blood T cell repertoires in COVID-19. Looking at the study overall: The analysed material was cDNA or gDNA that came from T cells, B-cell-depleted T cells, or PBMCs.

This clone was picked up one time. Produced via immunoSEQ multiplex PCR; TCRdb's table is partial and in-frame only. The repertoire holds under 150,000 clones, with approximately 90% as singletons. This TCR came from a man between 65 and 79 years old with active COVID-19. The sample taken for sequencing was peripheral blood.

CDR3 nucleotides: TGTGCCAGCTCACCACCCGGACAGGGGGCGGATGGCTACACCTTC. It specifies CASSPPGQGADGYTF. This rearrangement joins TRBV18 to TRBJ1-2; TRBD1 agrees at 11 bases. CDR1 is KGHSH, CDR2 LQKENI, per germline. J lost 6 bases, V lost 0 bases, and 3 bases had no gene match. The CDR3 has 15 amino acids.